One sample yielded the 14 T cell receptor beta chains listed below, sequenced in a study of OX40 agonist ivuxolimab in advanced cancers. Method: immunoSEQ multiplex PCR; TCRdb's copy keeps in-frame clones and lacks some. Seen here are roughly 23,000 clones, just under 85% observed once, and the top ten hold 45% to 60%. The specimen was CD4+ or CD8+ T cells sorted from blood, collected in a trial of the OX40 agonist ivuxolimab. The receptors stem from an adult with an advanced solid tumor such as melanoma, head and neck, liver or kidney cancer.

This clone was recorded once. This rearrangement joins TRBV13 to TRBJ2-3, with a tentative D call TRBD1 (5 bases). This CDR3 is built from 17 residues. Germline assignment: CDR1 PRHDT and CDR2 FYEKMQ (reference sequence). Trimming cost V 5 bases and J 2 bases, with 20 bases left between them. The chain's CDR3 is CASSGTGPGRITDTQYF. In DNA, the CDR3 is TGTGCCAGCAGCGGAACAGGACCAGGTCGGATCACAGATACGCAGTATTTT.

V usage is TRBV5-4 and J usage is TRBJ1-2; 11 bases align to TRBD1. Per the germline V gene, CDR1 is SGHNT and CDR2 is YYREEE (reference sequence). The CDR3 runs to 15 residues. V lost 4 bases and J lost 8; bases outside the gene matches: 10. The CDR3 DNA follows: TGTGCCAGCAGCCTGCCCGGGACAGGGGGAGGCGGCTACACCTTC. As protein: CASSLPGTGGGGYTF.

V usage is TRBV2 and J usage is TRBJ1-5; unclear D gene. The CDR3 runs to 15 residues. The germline V and J ends were trimmed by 1 base and 3 bases, with 10 bases remaining between them. Germline CDR1 and CDR2: SNHLY and FYNNEI. The CDR3 bases are TGTGCCAGCAGTGAAGATACGGCCTCCAATCAGCCCCAGCATTTT. Its protein product is CASSEDTASNQPQHF.

This clone is categorized as medium-sized. The chain recombines TRBV6-6 with TRBJ2-1, with 9 bases lining up with TRBD2. Germline-derived CDR1 and CDR2 are MNHNY and SVGAGI (reference sequence). This CDR3 region has 13 residues. V shed 8 bases and J 7 bases; nucleotides not matched to a gene: 6. CDR3 in amino acids: CASGLAGPNEQFF. The CDR3 DNA reads as TGTGCCAGCGGGCTAGCGGGGCCAAATGAGCAGTTCTTC.

The chain recombines TRBV27 with TRBJ1-2; TRBD1 is a possible D gene (5 bases). Trimming shortened V by 0 bases and J by 6 bases, and 5 bases separated the two germline ends. There are 12 residues in the CDR3. Germline V lookup: CDR1 MNHEY, CDR2 SMNVEV (reference sequence). CDR3 in amino acids: CASSLSGDGYTF. CDR3 nucleotides: TGTGCCAGCAGTTTATCGGGGGATGGCTACACCTTC.

This rearrangement joins TRBV14 to TRBJ2-1, with TRBD2 identical over 8 bases. Per germline, CDR1 SGHDN and CDR2 FVKESK. The V gene end was trimmed by 1 base and the J gene end by 11 bases; junction bases not matched to a gene: 10. There are 15 residues in the CDR3. CDR3 region: CASSQAQRGLLKQFF. In nucleotides, the CDR3 is TGTGCCAGCAGCCAAGCCCAGCGGGGGCTACTAAAGCAGTTCTTC. Supplemented by reference TRBV14 and TRBJ2-1, the full variable domain reads EAGVTQFPSHSVIEKGQTVTLRCDPISGHDNLYWYRRVMGKEIKFLLHFVKESKQDESGMPNNRFLAERTGGTYSTLKVQPAELEDSGVYFCASSQAQRGLLKQFFGPGTRLTVL.

J is TRBJ2-3 and V is TRBV6-4; 9 bases match TRBD2. Germline V gene sequence: CDR1 MRHNA, CDR2 SNTAGT. V lost 2 bases, J lost 2 bases, and 2 bases stayed unmatched. The CDR3 loop spans 15 amino acids. This chain's CDR3 is CASSDVAGVTDTQYF. The CDR3 DNA reads TGTGCCAGCAGTGACGTAGCGGGGGTCACAGATACGCAGTATTTT.

The V call is TRBV28, the J call TRBJ2-5, with TRBD1 matching 8 bases. The germline CDR1 and CDR2 sequences are MDHEN and SYDVKM. This CDR3 region has 15 residues. J gave up 5 bases and V 5 bases, and 10 bases lay outside the gene matches. CDR3 amino acids: CASSPHRRDRETQYF. Written as DNA, the CDR3 is TGTGCCAGCAGTCCCCACCGCCGGGACAGGGAGACCCAGTACTTC.

The chain couples TRBV7-2 to TRBJ1-3; D is unresolved. CDR3 length: 15 amino acids. Trimming cost V 6 bases and J 0 bases, with 12 bases left between them. Looked up from germline, CDR1 is SGHTA and CDR2 is FQGNSA. For the CDR3, the DNA is TGTGCCAGCAGATCAGCGGGATACTCTGGAAACACCATATATTTT. Translation: CASRSAGYSGNTIYF.

Here the CDR3 DNA reads TGTGCCAGCAGTCCCCCCAGGGGTAGCAATCAGCCCCAGCATTTT. Its protein is CASSPPRGSNQPQHF. The chain has TRBV28 and TRBJ1-5; a weak D match, TRBD1 (6 bases). The CDR3 length is 15 residues. The V end lost 5 bases, the J end lost 0 bases, and 11 bases lay between the germline ends. CDR1 is MDHEN and CDR2 is SYDVKM in the germline V gene. The full variable domain, with the rest looked up from reference TRBV28 and TRBJ1-5, is DVKVTQSSRYLVKRTGEKVFLECVQDMDHENMFWYRQDPGLGLRLIYFSYDVKMKEKGDIPEGYSVSREKKERFSLILESASTNQTSMYLCASSPPRGSNQPQHFGDGTRLSIL.

This sequence joins TRBV4-3 and TRBJ1-6; TRBD1 aligns across 7 bases. The trim removed 1 base at V and 10 bases at J, leaving 7 bases unmatched. Germline CDR1 LGHNA, CDR2 YSLEER. This CDR3 comprises 15 residues. The CDR3 loop reads CASSQAARGDSPLHF. CDR3 in DNA: TGCGCCAGCAGCCAAGCGGCCAGGGGGGACTCACCCCTCCACTTT.

This clone was detected only a few times. The rearrangement uses TRBV19 and TRBJ1-1, with unresolved D. Trimming pared 6 bases from V and 10 bases from J, leaving 24 bases between. Germline lookup yields CDR1 LNHDA and CDR2 SQIVND (reference sequence). This CDR3 has 15 amino acids. Written as DNA, the CDR3 is TGTGCCAGTAGAAACCCCGTTGATCTCCACGGATCAGCTTTCTTT. This gives the protein CASRNPVDLHGSAFF.

This sequence joins TRBV4-1 and TRBJ1-1; TRBD1 matches at 7 bases. The trim removed 0 bases at V and 0 bases at J, leaving 4 bases unmatched. The CDR3 runs 16 residues. The V gene's germline CDR1 is MGHRA and CDR2 YSYEKL. The CDR3 bases are TGCGCCAGCAGCCAAGAGACAGGGAACATGAACACTGAAGCTTTCTTT. As protein: CASSQETGNMNTEAFF.

The genes are TRBV30 and TRBJ2-4; a possible D gene is TRBD1 (6 bases). The germline V gene encodes CDR1 GTSNPN and CDR2 SVGIG (reference sequence). V was trimmed by 2 bases and J by 0 bases, leaving 8 bases between them. CDR3 size: 14 residues. The CDR3 DNA follows: TGTGCCTGGAGTACAGGGTTAGCCAAAAACATTCAGTACTTC. Amino acid sequence: CAWSTGLAKNIQYF.